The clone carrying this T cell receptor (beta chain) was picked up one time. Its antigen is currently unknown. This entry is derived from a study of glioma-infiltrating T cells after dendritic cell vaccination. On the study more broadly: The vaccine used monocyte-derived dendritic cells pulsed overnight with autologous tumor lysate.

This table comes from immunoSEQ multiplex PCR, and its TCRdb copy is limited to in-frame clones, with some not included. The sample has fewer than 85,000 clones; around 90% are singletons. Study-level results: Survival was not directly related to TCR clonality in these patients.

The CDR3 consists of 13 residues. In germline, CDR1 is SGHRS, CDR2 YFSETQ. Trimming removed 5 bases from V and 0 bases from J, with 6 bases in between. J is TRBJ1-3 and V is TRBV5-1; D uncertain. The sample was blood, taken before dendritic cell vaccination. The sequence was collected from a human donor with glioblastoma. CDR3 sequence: CASSQDSGNTIYF. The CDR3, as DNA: TGCGCCAGCAGTCAGGACTCTGGAAACACCATATATTTT.